This T cell receptor (beta chain) was sequenced during a study of shared clonotypes between healthy human individuals (dated by TCRdb to the early 2020s). In terms of the full investigation: The cohort comprised two women and a few men aged 18 to 49 years. To estimate repertoire size and how much clonotypes are shared between individuals, the study performed deep sequencing of blood TCR repertoires from roughly five healthy adults. To increase sequencing depth and limit assay-specific biases, different laboratories used diverse techniques to prepare libraries and sequence TCR repertoires. For each donor, CD4 naive and CD4 memory were each given three plates, CD8 naive was given two plates, and CD8 memory was given one plate. Per donor, leukapheresis produced somewhere between about 0.94 and 9 billion PBMCs. Beyond this particular receptor, the publication reports: Based on pairwise subsampling, the degree of clonotype sharing among donors was expected to be affected by sequencing depth. Even with the large sequencing depth, rarefaction of the sorted-subset datasets indicated that sequencing was incomplete. Only blood was sampled, and tissue TCR repertoires likely differ from those in blood. Naive subsets generally had larger estimated clonotype richness than memory subsets did. The small number of donors limited the genetic and exposure-history diversity represented. Across several donors, 4.5% to 6.5% of naive CD4, roughly 3.5% of naive CD8, under 2.5% of memory CD4, and approximately 0.4% of memory CD8 clonotypes were shared. Compared with non-shared clonotypes, clonotypes shared by all four sorted-subset donors had higher generation probabilities.

Using the deep immunoSEQ assay, TCR CDR3 regions were amplified from genomic DNA by multiplex PCR. Extracted genomic DNA from each cell subset was distributed evenly across all wells of several immunoSEQ 96-well plates, and each plate was treated as a replicate. Each replicate PCR for sorted subsets received about 0.2 ug genomic DNA, equal to roughly 30,000 T cell genomes. The purified libraries were quantified using a Qubit 3.0 fluorometer, sized with a Bioanalyzer 2100, and then quantified again using the KAPA Library Quantification kit. Every immunoSEQ 96-well plate was sequenced on a dedicated single-read 150-cycle Illumina NextSeq 550 flow cell. The authors processed their data as follows. Because only junctional sequences without quality scores were contained in the immunoSEQ output, filtering matching that applied to full-length reads could not be performed. To assign V/J genes and CDR3, sequences were annotated against IMGT germline references using PyIR, a Python wrapper for IgBLAST v1.9. Reads were removed for weak V/J assignments (E-value above 1e-6), missing CDR3, stop codons, out-of-frame junctions, or ambiguous translated residues. V3J clonotypes were defined by identical inferred V gene, J gene, and CDR3 amino acid sequence. Percentage overlap between repertoires was calculated by dividing the number of shared unique clonotypes by the size of the smaller repertoire. Three approaches were used to assess repertoire richness: RTK rarefaction, the Chao1 estimator, and Recon v2.1 estimates of unobserved clonotypes. Generation probabilities were computed with OLGA for all TCRbeta clonotypes obtained by the gDNA method from several donors. The source is immuneACCESS, and TCRdb retained only in-frame sequences with V and J called. Part of the clones is not carried over; for the studies checked, unresolved V genes explain less than half of this, and the remainder is unexplained. That table furnishes V, J and clone size, whereas the DNA furnished D and trimming. Recorded for this sample are about 770,000 clones; just under 75% of them occurred a single time. Approximately 1.8% of the sample comes from the top ten.

For this clone: Its antigen has not been determined. The record has no base qualities; no much larger clone is one base away.

CDR1 is given as MNHNS and CDR2 as SASEGT, both from the germline V gene. Counted from cysteine to phenylalanine, this CDR3 has 21 amino acids. Kept here is only the CDR3 DNA, which spans 63 bases and is read in frame from base 1. The germline V end is reduced by 0 bases and the J end by 8 bases; junction bases left unmatched: 23. Healthy HIV-negative adults with no recently reported acute infections or vaccinations were included as donors. Only Caucasian adults living in Nashville, Tennessee, USA were represented among the donors. CD4+ T cells were enriched through magnetic negative selection, after which naive cells were positively selected on CD45RA and the remaining negative fraction served as the memory subset. After blood collection by leukapheresis, PBMCs were isolated using Ficoll-Histopaque density gradient centrifugation and then cryopreserved in the vapor phase of liquid nitrogen. Analytical flow cytometry was used to check the purity and quantity of each magnetically sorted T cell population. From each sorted fraction, genomic DNA was isolated and quantified by UV absorbance on a Nanodrop 2000c.

Sequences were obtained from memory CD4+ T cells sorted from blood. Reading the label with the study, this specimen's cell subset or site is: CD45RA-negative fraction. The TCR was taken from a woman aged 25 to 45 in good health. The chain is made from TRBV6-1 and TRBJ1-4; 8 central nucleotides agree with TRBD1. The CDR3 in this case is CASSEAFFLGQGLAGREKLFF. The nucleotides read TGTGCCAGCAGTGAAGCGTTCTTTTTAGGACAGGGTTTAGCAGGGCGGGAAAAACTGTTTTTT.